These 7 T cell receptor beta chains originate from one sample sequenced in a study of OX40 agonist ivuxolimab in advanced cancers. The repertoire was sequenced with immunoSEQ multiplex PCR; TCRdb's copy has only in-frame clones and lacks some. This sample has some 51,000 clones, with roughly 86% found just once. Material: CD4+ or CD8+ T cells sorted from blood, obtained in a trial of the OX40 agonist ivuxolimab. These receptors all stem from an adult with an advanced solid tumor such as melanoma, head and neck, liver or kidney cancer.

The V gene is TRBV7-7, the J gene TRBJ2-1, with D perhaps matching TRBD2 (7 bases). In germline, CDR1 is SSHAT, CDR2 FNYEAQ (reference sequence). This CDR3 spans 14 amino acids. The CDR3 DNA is TGTGCTAGCGGGCCGGCAGGGGTATCGGTTGAGCAGTTCTTC. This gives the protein CASGPAGVSVEQFF.

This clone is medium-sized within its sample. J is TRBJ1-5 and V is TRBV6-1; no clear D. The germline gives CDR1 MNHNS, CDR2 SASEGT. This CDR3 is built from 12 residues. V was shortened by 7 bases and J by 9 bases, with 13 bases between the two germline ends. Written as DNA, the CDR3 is TGTGCCAGCAACTCCCGCTCGGGGCCCCAGCATTTT. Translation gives CASNSRSGPQHF.

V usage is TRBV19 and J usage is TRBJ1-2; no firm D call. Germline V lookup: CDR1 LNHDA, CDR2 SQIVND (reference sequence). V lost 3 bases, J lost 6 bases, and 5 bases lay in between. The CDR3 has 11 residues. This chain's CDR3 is CASSIADGYTF. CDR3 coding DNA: TGTGCCAGTAGTATTGCGGATGGCTACACCTTC.

In DNA form, the CDR3 reads TGTGCCAGCAGCGCGTGGGGGAGCTCCTACAATGAGCAGTTCTTC. Translated, it gives CASSAWGSSYNEQFF. The chain couples TRBV9 to TRBJ2-1; D tentatively fits TRBD1 or TRBD2 (5 bases each). CDR3 length: 15 residues. Germline CDR1 and CDR2: SGDLS and YYNGEE. V gave up 3 bases and J gave up 0 bases, with 10 bases separating them.

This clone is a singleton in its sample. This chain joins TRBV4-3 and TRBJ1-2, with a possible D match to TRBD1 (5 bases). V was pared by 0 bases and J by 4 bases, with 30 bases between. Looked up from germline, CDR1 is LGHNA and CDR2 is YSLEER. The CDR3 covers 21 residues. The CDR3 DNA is TGCGCCAGCAGCCAAGACACAATCAAAAAGGGGATCAACCCCGGCGGCTATGGCTACACCTTC. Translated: CASSQDTIKKGINPGGYGYTF.

The CDR3 here is CASSPGTDNSPLHF. The DNA for the CDR3 is TGTGCCAGCAGTCCAGGTACCGATAATTCACCCCTCCACTTT. The V and J genes are TRBV5-4 and TRBJ1-6, with unresolved D. This CDR3 has 14 amino acids. V was shortened by 5 bases and J by 5 bases, with 11 bases between the two germline ends. CDR1 and CDR2 from the germline V gene are SGHNT and YYREEE (reference sequence).

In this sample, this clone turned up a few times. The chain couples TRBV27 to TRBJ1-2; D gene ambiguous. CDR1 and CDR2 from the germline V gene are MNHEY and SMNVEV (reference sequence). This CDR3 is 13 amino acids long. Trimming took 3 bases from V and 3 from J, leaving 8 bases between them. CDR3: CASSFGPDYGYTF. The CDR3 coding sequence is TGTGCCAGCAGTTTTGGACCGGACTATGGCTACACCTTC.